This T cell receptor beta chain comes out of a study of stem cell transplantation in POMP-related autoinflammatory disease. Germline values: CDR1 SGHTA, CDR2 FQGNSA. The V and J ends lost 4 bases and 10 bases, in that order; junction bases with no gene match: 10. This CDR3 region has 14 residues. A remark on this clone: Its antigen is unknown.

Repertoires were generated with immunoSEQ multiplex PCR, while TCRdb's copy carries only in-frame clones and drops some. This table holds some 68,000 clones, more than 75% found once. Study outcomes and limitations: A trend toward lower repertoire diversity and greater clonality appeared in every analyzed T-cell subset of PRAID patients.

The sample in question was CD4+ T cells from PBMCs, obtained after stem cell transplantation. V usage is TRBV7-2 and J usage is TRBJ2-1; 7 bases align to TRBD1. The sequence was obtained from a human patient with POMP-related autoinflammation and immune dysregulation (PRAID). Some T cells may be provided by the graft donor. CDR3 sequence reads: CASSSSGDSGEQFF. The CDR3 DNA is TGTGCCAGCAGCTCGAGTGGGGACAGCGGAGAGCAGTTCTTC.